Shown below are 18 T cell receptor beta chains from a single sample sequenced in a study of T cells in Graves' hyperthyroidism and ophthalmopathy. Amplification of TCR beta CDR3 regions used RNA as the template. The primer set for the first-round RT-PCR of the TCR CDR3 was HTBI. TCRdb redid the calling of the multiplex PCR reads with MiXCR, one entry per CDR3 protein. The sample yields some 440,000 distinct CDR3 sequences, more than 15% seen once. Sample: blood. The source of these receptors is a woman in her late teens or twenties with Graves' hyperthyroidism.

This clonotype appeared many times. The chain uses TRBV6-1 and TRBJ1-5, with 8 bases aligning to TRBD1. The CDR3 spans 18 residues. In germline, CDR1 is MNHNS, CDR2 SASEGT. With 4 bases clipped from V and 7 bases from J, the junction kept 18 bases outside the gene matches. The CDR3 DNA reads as TGTGCCAGCAGTGGAGAGAGGGACAGGAGAGGCGTGAGACAGCCCCAGCATTTT. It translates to CASSGERDRRGVRQPQHF.

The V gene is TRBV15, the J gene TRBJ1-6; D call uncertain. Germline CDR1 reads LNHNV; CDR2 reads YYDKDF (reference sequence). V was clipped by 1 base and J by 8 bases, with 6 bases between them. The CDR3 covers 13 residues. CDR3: CATSRGVDSPLHF. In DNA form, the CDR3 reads TGTGCCACCAGCAGAGGGGTGGATTCACCCCTCCACTTT.

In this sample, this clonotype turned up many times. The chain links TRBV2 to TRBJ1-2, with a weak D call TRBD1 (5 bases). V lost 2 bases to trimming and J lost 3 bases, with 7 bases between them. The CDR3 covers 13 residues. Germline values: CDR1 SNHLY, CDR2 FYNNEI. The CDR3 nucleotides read TGTGCCAGCAGTGAACAGGGAGACTATGGCTACACCTTC. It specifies CASSEQGDYGYTF.

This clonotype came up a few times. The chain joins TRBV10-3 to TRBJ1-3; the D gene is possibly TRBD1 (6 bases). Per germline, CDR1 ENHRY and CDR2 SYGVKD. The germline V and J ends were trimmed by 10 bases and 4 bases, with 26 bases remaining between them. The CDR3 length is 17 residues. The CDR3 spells CATLGGRPDSPGNTIYF. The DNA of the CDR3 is TGTGCCACACTTGGGGGCCGCCCAGACAGCCCAGGAAACACCATATATTTT.

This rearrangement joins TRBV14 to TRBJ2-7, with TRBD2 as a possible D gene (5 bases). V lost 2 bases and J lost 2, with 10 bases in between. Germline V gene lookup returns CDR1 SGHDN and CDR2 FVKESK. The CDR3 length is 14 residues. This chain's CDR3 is CASSQNPGTYEQYF. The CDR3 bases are TGTGCCAGCAGCCAAAACCCGGGGACCTACGAGCAGTACTTC.

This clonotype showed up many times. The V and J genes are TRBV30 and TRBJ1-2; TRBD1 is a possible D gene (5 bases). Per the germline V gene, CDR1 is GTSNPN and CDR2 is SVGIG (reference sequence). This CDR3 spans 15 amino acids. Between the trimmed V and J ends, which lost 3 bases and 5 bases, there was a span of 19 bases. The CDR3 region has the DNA TGTGCCTGGAGCCTAAGGGGAGTCGGGGAATATGGCTACACCTTC. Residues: CAWSLRGVGEYGYTF. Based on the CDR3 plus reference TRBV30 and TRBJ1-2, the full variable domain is SQTIHQWPATLVQPVGSPLSLECTVEGTSNPNLYWYRQAAGRGLQLLFYSVGIGQISSEVPQNLSASRPQDRQFILSSKKLLLSDSGFYLCAWSLRGVGEYGYTFGSGTRLTVV.

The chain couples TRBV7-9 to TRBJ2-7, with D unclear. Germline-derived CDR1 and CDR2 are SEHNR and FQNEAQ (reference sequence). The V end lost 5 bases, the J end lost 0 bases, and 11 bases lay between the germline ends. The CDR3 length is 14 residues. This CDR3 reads CASSHPRLSYEQYF. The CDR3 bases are TGTGCCAGCAGCCACCCCAGGCTCTCCTACGAGCAGTACTTC.

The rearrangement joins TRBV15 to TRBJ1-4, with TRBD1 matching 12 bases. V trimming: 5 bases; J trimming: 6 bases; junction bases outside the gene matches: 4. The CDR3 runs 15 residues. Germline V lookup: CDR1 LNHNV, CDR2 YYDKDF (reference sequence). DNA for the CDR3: TGTGCCACCAGCGGTGGGACAGGGGGCTATGAAAAACTGTTTTTT. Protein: CATSGGTGGYEKLFF.

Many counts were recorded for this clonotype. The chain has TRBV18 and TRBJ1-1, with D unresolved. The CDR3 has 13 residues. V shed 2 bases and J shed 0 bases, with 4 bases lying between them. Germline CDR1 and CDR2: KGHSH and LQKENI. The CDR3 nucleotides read TGTGCCAGCTCACCAGGAATGAACACTGAAGCTTTCTTT. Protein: CASSPGMNTEAFF.

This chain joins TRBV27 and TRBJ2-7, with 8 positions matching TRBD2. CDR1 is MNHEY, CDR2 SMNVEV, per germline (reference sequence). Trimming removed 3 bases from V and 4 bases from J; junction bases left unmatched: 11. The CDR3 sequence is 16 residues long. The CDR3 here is CASSFGSGRGSYEQYF. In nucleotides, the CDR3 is TGTGCCAGCAGTTTCGGGAGCGGGAGAGGTAGTTACGAGCAGTACTTC.

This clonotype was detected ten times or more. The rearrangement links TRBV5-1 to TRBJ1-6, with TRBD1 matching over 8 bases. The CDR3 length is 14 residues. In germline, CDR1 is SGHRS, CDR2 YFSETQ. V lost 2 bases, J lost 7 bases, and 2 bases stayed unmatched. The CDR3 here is CASSFQGANSPLHF. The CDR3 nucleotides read TGCGCCAGCAGCTTTCAGGGGGCCAATTCACCCCTCCACTTT.

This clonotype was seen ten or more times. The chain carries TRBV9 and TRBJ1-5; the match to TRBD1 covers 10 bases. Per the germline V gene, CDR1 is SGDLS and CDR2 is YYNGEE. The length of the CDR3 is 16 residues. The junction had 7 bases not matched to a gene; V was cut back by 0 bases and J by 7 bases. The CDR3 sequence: CASSVGPGTGVQPQHF. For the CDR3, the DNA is TGTGCCAGCAGCGTAGGGCCGGGGACAGGGGTACAGCCCCAGCATTTT.

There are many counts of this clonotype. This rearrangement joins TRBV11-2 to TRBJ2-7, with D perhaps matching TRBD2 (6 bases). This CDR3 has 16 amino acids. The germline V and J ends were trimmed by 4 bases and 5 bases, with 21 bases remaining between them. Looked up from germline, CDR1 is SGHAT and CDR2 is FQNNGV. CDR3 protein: CASSSWGRDSRDEQYF. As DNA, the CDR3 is TGTGCCAGCAGCTCGTGGGGTCGGGACTCGAGGGACGAGCAGTACTTC.

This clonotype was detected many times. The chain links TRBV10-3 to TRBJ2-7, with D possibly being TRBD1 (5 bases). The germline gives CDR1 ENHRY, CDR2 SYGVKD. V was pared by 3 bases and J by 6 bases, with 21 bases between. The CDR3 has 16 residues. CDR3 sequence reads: CAISERSVRARAEQYF. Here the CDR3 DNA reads TGTGCCATCAGTGAAAGGTCGGTCAGAGCCAGGGCCGAGCAGTACTTC.

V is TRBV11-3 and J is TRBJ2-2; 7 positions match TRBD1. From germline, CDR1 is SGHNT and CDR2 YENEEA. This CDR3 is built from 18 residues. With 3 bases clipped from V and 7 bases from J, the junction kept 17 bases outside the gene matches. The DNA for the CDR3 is TGTGCCAGCAGCTTGGAAAGATTAGGGGGCGCCCGGGTCGGGGAGCTGTTTTTT. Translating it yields CASSLERLGGARVGELFF.

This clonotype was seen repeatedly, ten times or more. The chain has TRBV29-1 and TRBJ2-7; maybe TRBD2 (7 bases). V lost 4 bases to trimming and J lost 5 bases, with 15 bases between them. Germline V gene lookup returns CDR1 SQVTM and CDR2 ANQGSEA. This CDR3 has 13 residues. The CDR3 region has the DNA TGCAGCGTTGTCGGCGGGGGCTCTCACGAGCAGTACTTC. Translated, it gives CSVVGGGSHEQYF.

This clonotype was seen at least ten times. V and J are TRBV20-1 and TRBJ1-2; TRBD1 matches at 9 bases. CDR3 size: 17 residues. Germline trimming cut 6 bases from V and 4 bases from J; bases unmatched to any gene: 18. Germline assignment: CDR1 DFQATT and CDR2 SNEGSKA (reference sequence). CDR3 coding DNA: TGCAGTGCCATCGGGAATGGGTTGACAGGGGGGGCCTATGGCTACACCTTC. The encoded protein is CSAIGNGLTGGAYGYTF.

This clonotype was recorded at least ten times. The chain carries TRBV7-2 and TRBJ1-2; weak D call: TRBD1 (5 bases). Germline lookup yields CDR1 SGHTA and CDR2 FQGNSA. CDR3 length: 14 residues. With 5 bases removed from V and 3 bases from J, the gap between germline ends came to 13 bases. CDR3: CASSPGGGDYGYTF. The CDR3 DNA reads TGTGCCAGCAGCCCTGGGGGGGGGGACTATGGCTACACCTTC.